The text below deals with one T cell receptor beta chain. The antigen this receptor binds is unknown. One base away there is no much larger clone; base qualities are not given. The data were taken from a study of cytomegalovirus exposure and HLA in healthy donors (dated by TCRdb to 2015 to 2018). At the level of the whole study: An earlier analysis of roughly 500 of the donors reported roughly 300 Gb of sequence data and 120 million or so unique TCR beta sequences from about 179 million T cells. Alongside the repertoire data, information on donor age, sex, ethnicity and CMV serostatus was compiled. Across around 400 genotyped donors of the cohort, an average of approximately 220,000 unique TCR beta nucleotide sequences per donor were sequenced, and 15% to 20% of those sequences were non-productive. Typing coverage differed by locus: A, B, C, DRB1 and DQB1 were typed in about 620-630 donors, DQA1 in roughly 510, DPA1 in 600 to 610, and DPB1 in just under 490. High-throughput TCR immunosequencing, statistical association of individual TCRs with disease status, and machine learning were combined to predict cytomegalovirus infection status. Every repertoire in the discovery cohort had been generated on one and the same sequencing platform. About five DR-DQ haplotypes were treated as single units for association and clustering because of strong linkage in the cohort. The later analysis used no new phenotypic data to find candidate immune exposures, relying instead on TCR beta sequences and their occurrence across donors. The study profiled the T cell repertoires of 550 to 700 subjects by immunosequencing and related them to cytomegalovirus serostatus. A later analysis re-analyzed previously published TCR beta repertoires from approximately 670 donors and added high-resolution HLA genotyping to study TCR occurrence patterns. The study aimed to test whether signatures of past pathogen exposure could be identified by cataloging public T cell receptors. Among the roughly 400 genotyped donors, approximately 82% belonged to the genetic ancestry cluster associated with self-reported Caucasian donors. HLA typing included class I and class II loci at four-digit resolution. An early release that covered roughly 600 HLA-typed donors contained approximately 300 gigabases of sequencing data and 65 million to 100 million unique TCR sequences. In an earlier analysis of roughly 580 of the donors, high-throughput TCR beta sequencing was used to judge whether each TCR beta V gene segment behaved as functional or pseudogenic. Genome-wide SNP genotypes for about 65% of the roughly 670 donors were used in a later genetic analysis, which treated that subset as a discovery cohort. Besides the first cohort of around 670 subjects, a separate validation cohort made up of over 100 different subjects was used.

What the study reported, not specific to this receptor: An earlier analysis of approximately 570 of the donors showed that most TCR beta V segments appeared in productive rearrangements either about 87% or about 30% of the time, which broadly matched IMGT annotations. A later analysis found that HLA-associated TCR beta chains were more clonally expanded and had lower generation probabilities than equally common non-associated chains. This cohort had only TCR beta chains sequenced, and the lack of alpha or paired-chain data limited which features could be detected. In vitro tests confirmed that a few of the cytomegalovirus-associated TCR beta chains recognize cytomegalovirus antigens. A further reported finding was that TCR beta sequences accurately predicted the HLA-A and HLA-B alleles for most subjects in the first cohort. The classifier was reported to diagnose cytomegalovirus status with high specificity and sensitivity in both the original and validation cohorts. In a later analysis, the rate of TCR association differed among HLA loci, with DRB1 alleles having the most associated TCRs and HLA-C alleles having the fewest. CMV serostatus was the only immune exposure information available for the cohort. Specific HLA alleles were associated with over 15,000 TCR beta sequences at a false discovery rate of 0.05 in a later analysis. While some public TCRs were present in many individuals, most TCR sequences turned up only very rarely across donors. According to a later analysis, parvovirus B19, influenza, CMV and Epstein-Barr virus appeared linked to several top co-occurrence clusters. Because HLA typing was unavailable for some donors at each locus, only the typed subset was used in association tests. An association between a missense DCLRE1C variant and V-gene and J-gene trimming of TCR beta chains was found in a later genetic analysis and replicated in an independent cohort. Assigning TCR associations to individual alleles was difficult when HLA alleles, especially DR and DQ, strongly co-occurred. Because counts were too low, about 17 rarely observed V segments, including chromosome 9 orphons, were excluded from the earlier analysis of several hundred of the donors. A total of about 180 TCR beta chains were listed by the study as associated with cytomegalovirus. Sequencing depth was assumed to be roughly uniform across donors in the presence/absence analyses, though that assumption may not hold. A later genetic analysis reported fewer N-insertions in productive TCRs among donors in an Asian-associated ancestry cluster than the roughly 700-donor mean. Linkage disequilibrium might explain the correlated functional status among segregating V segments, but an unknown experimental factor could not be ruled out. Some IMGT-functional V segments, including TRBV6-2 and TRBV6-3, could not be distinguished by the 87-base-pair reads and were therefore excluded. The sequencing pipeline was judged likely to have produced a cluster of highly shared sequence variants as a technical artifact. It was suggested by the authors that the approach could potentially be generalized to other disease states and immunological phenotypes. A later analysis found that most CMV-associated TCR beta chains appeared HLA-restricted, with HLA associations seemingly driven largely by CMV exposure.

The cohort consisted of 650 to 700 healthy bone marrow donors. At the time of sampling, all cohort members were nominally healthy, though unrecorded immune exposures were likely present. The donor tested CMV seropositive, placing the donor among the 290 or so seropositive members of the cohort. Every donor gave a peripheral blood sample, and the peripheral blood mononuclear cells from that sample were used for TCR beta sequencing. The Qiagen DNeasy Blood Extraction Kit was used to extract genomic DNA from the blood cell samples. Relative to germline, V is 0 bases shorter and J is 2 bases shorter, with 17 bases between their ends. From the cysteine through the phenylalanine, the CDR3 covers 18 amino acids. Only the CDR3 DNA stays, 54 bases, in frame from base 1. The germline V gene gives CDR1 as SGHTA and CDR2 as FQGNSA. The protocol used for the library was the immunoSEQ multiplex PCR assay. For the multiplex PCR, a mixture combining 60 forward primers for TCR Vbeta segments and 13 reverse primers for TCR Jbeta segments was used. The CDR3 region of rearranged TCR beta genes was amplified from genomic DNA with a multiplex PCR assay. Amplified TCR beta libraries were sequenced as 87-base-pair reads on the Illumina HiSeq System. On the authors' methods: A later analysis tallied tens of millions of unique TCR beta chains across the 666 repertoires, and about 10 million of those chains were shared by two or more donors. Raw reads were error-corrected and collapsed into unique sequences by a nearest-neighbor algorithm in which closely related sequences were merged to remove PCR and sequencing errors. To assign V, D and J gene segments, CDR3 sequences were aligned to IMGT reference sequences. Each retained sequence needed at least a six-nucleotide match to both a V gene segment and a J gene segment. Rearrangements were classified as productive when the CDR3 lacked stop codons and remained in frame with V and J, and all other rearrangements were classified as non-productive. Following IMGT convention, CDR3 was defined as the stretch from the second conserved V-encoded cysteine to the conserved J-encoded phenylalanine. In an earlier analysis of approximately 500 of the donors, sequences lacking an unambiguous match to a single V gene segment were excluded. In an earlier analysis of more than 500 of the donors, a V segment was called functional when productive rearrangements were above 56.7%, and segregating when the standard deviation between donors exceeded 5%. To diagnose cytomegalovirus status from the catalog of TCR beta chain sequences, a statistical classification framework was built. In a later analysis, TCR nucleotide sequences were compared against IMGT/GENE-DB human TR gene sequences so that V and J genes could be assigned. In a later analysis, CDR3 sequences and most-parsimonious VDJ recombination scenarios were assigned using the TCRdist pipeline. A later analysis defined each TCR beta chain by its CDR3 amino acid sequence plus V-gene family, and excluded reads lacking a unique V-gene family. As a way to deal with suspected cross-contamination and a sequencing artifact, a later analysis dropped 450 to 700 nucleotide sequences that were highly shared and had low generation probability. For each public chain, a later analysis derived a clonal expansion index from normalized ranks of inferred template counts within each repertoire. In a later analysis, generation probabilities were computed with a VDJ recombination model fitted to out-of-frame rearrangements, and the resulting probabilities were checked against IGoR. In a later analysis, TCR-TCR, TCR-HLA and TCR-CMV co-occurrence was scored with hypergeometric tests, and a repertoire-size bias correction was applied to TCR pairs. False discovery rates were estimated in a later analysis by permuting HLA or CMV assignments 20 times. In a later analysis, co-occurring TCRs were grouped with DBSCAN, and TCRdist sequence similarity was added when clustering was performed within HLA-allele-positive subsets. Repertoires with fewer than 30,000 or more than 120,000 public chains, plus five repertoires with anomalous nucleotide sharing, were excluded from co-occurrence clustering. TCRdb obtained this table from immuneACCESS and retained in-frame rearrangements with V and J assigned. These tables miss some clones; where compared with another copy, unresolved V genes account for less than half of the shortfall, and the remainder is unexplained. V and J calls and clone size follow that table, whereas D and trimming were derived from the DNA. This sample is represented by under 70,000 clones; under 85% of them were singletons. The ten largest make up around 5.1% of the sample.

This chain is built from TRBV7-2 and TRBJ1-5, with the identity of the D gene unclear. The sequenced sample consisted of PBMCs. The sequence came from a male donor in good health and CMV-seropositive. The nucleotide sequence reads as follows: TGTGCCAGCAGCTTAGCGGGAGTGGGCGGAAATGGCAATCAGCCCCAGCATTTT. It codes for CASSLAGVGGNGNQPQHF.